This T cell receptor beta chain was sequenced for a study of identical twins (dated by TCRdb to 2016 to 2018). For the wider study: TCR alpha and beta repertoires from monozygotic twins, unrelated adults of various ages and cord blood were deep-sequenced to test whether fetal clonotypes persist. To rule out contamination, the twin experiments were replicated at different times with different library preparation protocols.

The table lists this clonotype with many counts. Its antigen specificity is not known. Base qualities were left out, and no much larger clone turns up one base away. Counted from cysteine to phenylalanine, this CDR3 has 15 amino acids. This entry keeps only the CDR3 DNA: 45 bases, framed from base 1. Between the V and J ends, shortened by 2 bases and 3 bases respectively, the junction contains 14 bases. In the germline V gene, CDR1 corresponds to SGHRS and CDR2 to YFSETQ. Library method: 5' RACE. The run used an Illumina HiSeq 2000. A universal primer binding site was introduced by template switching, and a unique molecular identifier was present in the final cDNA, enabling accurate counting of TCR cDNA molecules. Specific primers in the conserved constant-segment region were used to synthesize first-strand cDNA for the TCR alpha and beta chains. To control for contamination, each cDNA library was double barcoded with a SMART-Mk sample barcode plus Illumina barcodes. TruSeq adapter sequences and Illumina sample barcodes were added in two successive PCR steps. TCR alpha and beta cDNA libraries were sequenced on the Illumina HiSeq platform with custom primers. In the paper's pipeline: Raw reads were processed with MiGEC to extract unique molecular identifiers, and MiXCR was used to determine CDR3 positions. For each individual, recombination models were inferred using an EM algorithm with the repgenHMM and IGoR tools. The analysis of shared clonotypes was done with the tcR package in R, with sharing normalized by the product of cloneset sizes. Out-of-frame nonproductive sequences were analyzed to study raw recombination free of thymic and clonal selection effects. Using fastp trimming at Q25 and MiXCR clonotype assembly, TCRdb reanalyzed the public sequencing data and kept in-frame beta chains. CDR3 protein sequences are deduplicated, and each keeps its most common genes and DNA. It is TCRdb's table, rather than the study itself, that gives the V and J calls and clone size. Across this sample there are about 530,000 distinct CDR3 sequences, with around 15% seen only once. The ten largest account for 0.44% of the sample.

Every donor was a healthy Caucasian. Three pairs of female monozygotic twins, all aged roughly 18 to 30 years, made up the twin cohort. Positive isolation kits from Invitrogen were used to isolate CD4+ and CD8+ T cell populations. The paper as a whole reports these results and caveats: In monozygotic twins, out-of-frame TCR alpha sharing was systematically underestimated by recombination models, although the models agreed with sharing between unrelated individuals. Out-of-frame TCR alpha sequences shared between twins showed an excess of low generation-probability sequences compared with coincidental sharing between unrelated individuals. Zero-insertion analyses could be partly confounded by invariant T cells such as MAIT and iNKT, although diverse VJ usage argued against such confounding for most clonotypes. In beta out-of-frame sequences, excess twin sharing was weaker, because having fewer shared sequences lowered the signal-to-noise ratio. Because the same donors could not be followed over many years, conclusions were based on cross-sectional statistical analysis. Fewer insertions were carried by abundant cord blood beta clonotypes, a similar but weaker trend appeared in young adult naive repertoires, and no such trend appeared in memory repertoires.

The data also belong to a second study, concerning yellow fever vaccine responses in identical twins. The second paper further reports: According to the authors, in identical twins the way T cells responded to vaccination appeared partly convergent and partly personalized. Focusing on identical twins, the study followed the T cell clones that responded to the vaccine, and did so with precision.

The source of this sequence is a woman aged 18 to 35 in good health. The chain was built from TRBV5-1 and TRBJ2-5; the D gene is perhaps TRBD1 or TRBD2, as each covers 5 bases. Sequencing was performed on CD4+ T cells sorted from blood. This receptor carries the CDR3 CASSLTGTGKETQYF. The DNA sequence is as follows: TGCGCCAGCAGCTTAACCGGGACGGGGAAAGAGACCCAGTACTTC.